The text below deals with one T cell receptor beta chain. Using immunoSEQ multiplex PCR, the repertoire was profiled, and TCRdb retains in-frame clones only, with some absent. Of about 460,000 clones in the sample, about 85% were seen once. The CDR3 totals 15 residues. CDR1 LGHDT and CDR2 YNNKEL come from the germline V gene (reference sequence). Trimming removed 0 bases at V and 7 bases at J, with 15 bases between. This specimen comes from a study of blood T cell repertoires in COVID-19. Enrolled through a virtual design, the participants were between 18 and 89 years of age and came from about two dozen US areas. Participant-reported clinical history was the basis for cohort assignment.

The sequence derives from a woman aged 60-75 years who had recovered from COVID-19. Sequencing used PBMCs or T cells enriched from blood (not recorded which). V is TRBV3-1 (or the pseudogene TRBV3-2) and J is TRBJ1-2, with D possibly TRBD1 on 6 matching bases. CDR3 sequence reads: CASSQEMFRGGGYTF. The CDR3 DNA reads TGTGCCAGCAGCCAAGAGATGTTTAGGGGGGGTGGCTACACCTTC.